The rows below give T cell receptor beta chains drawn from one sample of a study of cytomegalovirus exposure and HLA in healthy donors. Assay used: immunoSEQ multiplex PCR; TCRdb lists only in-frame clones, some missing. The repertoire holds roughly 190,000 clones, with 80% to 85% as singletons. The sequenced sample was PBMCs. These receptors were taken from a man between 35 and 55 years old in good health and CMV-seropositive. The CDR3 runs from the conserved cysteine through the conserved F or W. A D gene is named only where the DNA matches it firmly. Size is stated for part of the rows, as once, few or many counts, or as a class when the clone is expanded.

v_call	clone_size	d_call	j_call	cdr3_aa	cdr3_nt
TRBV4-2	-	-	TRBJ2-7	CASSQDPGNPYEQYF	TGTGCCAGCAGCCAAGATCCCGGGAATCCCTACGAGCAGTACTTC
TRBV5-4	few	TRBD2	TRBJ2-3	CASSYRTSGTDTQYF	TGTGCCAGCAGCTACCGGACTAGCGGCACAGATACGCAGTATTTT
TRBV15	-	TRBD1	TRBJ1-4	CATSSSRTGINEKLFF	TGTGCCACCAGCAGTTCCCGGACAGGGATTAATGAAAAACTGTTTTTT
TRBV2	-	TRBD1	TRBJ1-3	CASSVEGAISGNTIYF	TGTGCCAGCAGCGTCGAGGGGGCGATATCTGGAAACACCATATATTTT
TRBV5-1	-	-	TRBJ2-7	CASSLARVEGEQYF	TGCGCCAGCAGCTTGGCACGGGTCGAGGGCGAGCAGTACTTC
TRBV12-2	-	-	TRBJ1-1	CASRLGSTAFF	TGTGCAAGTCGCTTGGGGAGCACAGCTTTCTTT
TRBV7-9	once	TRBD2	TRBJ2-5	CASSPGLAGGRETQYF	TGTGCCAGCAGCCCCGGACTAGCGGGGGGGCGGGAGACCCAGTACTTC
TRBV7-9	-	-	TRBJ2-3	CASSLVSGAGDTQYF	TGTGCCAGCAGCTTAGTTTCAGGGGCGGGAGATACGCAGTATTTT
TRBV13	-	TRBD2	TRBJ2-5	CASSFYGTSGQETQYF	TGTGCCAGCAGCTTTTACGGGACTAGCGGACAAGAGACCCAGTACTTC
TRBV15	-	TRBD1	TRBJ2-1	CATSRTGVDNEQFF	TGTGCCACCAGCAGGACAGGGGTTGACAATGAGCAGTTCTTC
TRBV29-1	-	TRBD1	TRBJ2-7	CSVSTGITTYEQYF	TGCAGCGTTTCGACAGGGATCACCACCTACGAGCAGTACTTC
TRBV6-1	-	-	TRBJ1-2	CASSLTDVYGYTF	TGTGCCAGCAGCCTGACAGACGTCTATGGCTACACCTTC
TRBV6-5	-	-	TRBJ1-6	CASSPRSRNNSPLHF	TGTGCCAGCAGCCCCAGATCCAGGAATAATTCACCCCTCCACTTT
TRBV5-1	-	TRBD2	TRBJ2-7	CASSLDSGGFSYEQYF	TGCGCCAGCAGCTTGGATAGCGGGGGGTTTTCCTACGAGCAGTACTTC
TRBV11-2	few	-	TRBJ2-7	CASSQPWGGANYEQYF	TGTGCCAGCAGCCAACCCTGGGGGGGGGCGAACTACGAGCAGTACTTC
TRBV11-3	-	-	TRBJ2-1	CASSLGFQGSGEQFF	TGTGCCAGCAGCTTAGGTTTCCAGGGGAGCGGTGAGCAGTTCTTC
TRBV5-6	-	TRBD2	TRBJ2-7	CASSPRRGDLRYEQYF	TGTGCCAGCAGCCCCCGCCGGGGGGACCTCCGGTACGAGCAGTACTTC
TRBV27	-	-	TRBJ2-2	CASSDSNTGELFF	TGTGCCAGCAGTGATAGCAACACCGGGGAGCTGTTTTTT
TRBV9	-	-	TRBJ2-3	CASSVGGENWAQYF	TGTGCCAGCAGCGTAGGGGGGGAGAATTGGGCGCAGTATTTT
TRBV29-1	-	TRBD2	TRBJ2-1	CSVDLAGGLYNEQFF	TGCAGCGTGGATTTAGCGGGGGGGCTATACAATGAGCAGTTCTTC
TRBV5-6	-	-	TRBJ1-5	CASSNYGGNQPQHF	TGTGCCAGCAGCAATTATGGCGGAAATCAGCCCCAGCATTTT
TRBV5-5	-	-	TRBJ2-7	CASGGGVFEQYF	TGTGCCAGCGGAGGGGGGGTTTTCGAACAGTACTTC
TRBV7-9	once	-	TRBJ2-5	CASSRPGEETQYF	TGTGCCAGCAGCCGGCCGGGGGAAGAGACCCAGTACTTC
TRBV7-2	-	-	TRBJ2-1	CASSLVWAVNNEQFF	TGTGCCAGCAGCTTAGTATGGGCTGTCAACAATGAGCAGTTCTTC
TRBV25-1	-	-	TRBJ1-6	CASSETGNSSPLHF	TGTGCCAGCAGCGAAACAGGGAACTCATCACCCCTCCACTTT
TRBV29-1	-	TRBD1	TRBJ1-2	CSVEEWQGARGCTF	TGCAGCGTTGAAGAATGGCAGGGGGCGCGGGGCTGCACCTTC
TRBV5-5	-	-	TRBJ2-7	CASSLLETGSYEQYF	TGTGCCAGCAGCTTGTTAGAGACAGGCTCCTACGAGCAGTACTTC
TRBV7-3	-	-	TRBJ2-5	CASSSQGPGETQYF	TGTGCCAGCAGTTCGCAGGGGCCCGGAGAGACCCAGTACTTC
TRBV15	-	TRBD2	TRBJ2-3	CASSLAGGFTDTQYF	TGTGCCAGTAGCCTAGCGGGGGGCTTCACAGATACGCAGTATTTT
TRBV19	once	-	TRBJ2-4	CASSAQGLAKNIQYF	TGTGCCAGTAGTGCACAGGGATTAGCCAAAAACATTCAGTACTTC
TRBV9	-	-	TRBJ2-7	CASSPTVLAYEQYF	TGTGCCAGCAGCCCAACAGTACTGGCTTACGAGCAGTACTTC
TRBV19	once	-	TRBJ2-4	CASNPGSGNIQYF	TGTGCCAGTAATCCAGGGTCGGGAAACATTCAGTACTTC
TRBV11-2	-	TRBD2	TRBJ2-7	CASSYPGLANEQYF	TGTGCCAGCAGCTACCCCGGACTAGCTAACGAGCAGTACTTC
TRBV4-2	-	TRBD2	TRBJ2-2	CASSQESLAGGLVTGELFF	TGTGCCAGCAGCCAAGAAAGCCTAGCGGGGGGGCTGGTCACCGGGGAGCTGTTTTTT
TRBV7-2	-	-	TRBJ1-1	CASSLTAAGTEAFF	TGTGCCAGCAGCCTGACAGCAGCGGGGACTGAAGCTTTCTTT
TRBV4-3	-	TRBD2	TRBJ2-7	CASSQDARGAELSYEQYF	TGCGCCAGCAGCCAAGATGCGCGGGGGGCCGAACTCTCCTACGAGCAGTACTTC
TRBV30	-	-	TRBJ2-3	CAWSAGGSTDTQYF	TGTGCCTGGAGTGCTGGGGGGAGCACAGATACGCAGTATTTT
TRBV7-9	-	-	TRBJ2-5	CASSRFWDTQETQYF	TGTGCCAGCAGCCGCTTCTGGGACACACAAGAGACCCAGTACTTC
TRBV9	-	-	TRBJ1-6	CASSSRTENSPLHF	TGTGCCAGCAGCTCACGGACAGAAAATTCACCCCTCCACTTT
TRBV19	-	TRBD1	TRBJ1-2	CASSIASTGASGYTF	TGTGCCAGTAGTATAGCTTCCACAGGGGCCAGTGGCTACACCTTC
TRBV6-5	-	-	TRBJ2-1	CASSYSQGAGYNEQFF	TGTGCCAGCAGTTACTCTCAAGGGGCTGGCTACAATGAGCAGTTCTTC